These 12 T cell receptor beta chains originate from one sample sequenced in a study of T cell repertoires in cytomegalovirus infection. TCRdb independently ran MiXCR on the reads; one entry per CDR3 protein. The table lists some 230,000 distinct CDR3 sequences, roughly 20% of them singletons. The sequenced sample consisted of CD8+ T cells from PBMCs. The receptors were sampled from a human donor in good health (CMV status not recorded). Some clones in this sample may be carry-over from other donors' samples.

A few counts support this clonotype. The rearrangement joins TRBV27 to TRBJ2-1; possibly TRBD1 for D (8 bases). From germline, CDR1 is MNHEY and CDR2 SMNVEV (reference sequence). This CDR3 has 15 amino acids. The V gene lost 6 bases and the J gene lost 6 bases, with 18 bases spanning the gap. The CDR3 coding sequence is TGTGCCAGCAGACCCGGGGGGACAGGCTCCAATGAGCAGTTCTTC. Residues: CASRPGGTGSNEQFF.

This clonotype has more than one count but fewer than ten. V is TRBV6-6 and J is TRBJ2-2, with a possible D match to TRBD1 (6 bases). Per the germline V gene, CDR1 is MNHNY and CDR2 is SVGAGI (reference sequence). The CDR3 runs to 16 residues. With 8 bases removed from V and 2 bases from J, the gap between germline ends came to 18 bases. CDR3 protein: CASGPRQGPNTGELFF. In DNA form, the CDR3 reads TGTGCCAGCGGACCTCGGCAGGGGCCTAACACCGGGGAGCTGTTTTTT.

This clonotype was counted a few times. The V call is TRBV28, the J call TRBJ2-3; possibly TRBD2 for D (7 bases). CDR3 length: 15 residues. Germline CDR1 MDHEN, CDR2 SYDVKM. V was shortened by 3 bases and J by 1 base, with 11 bases between the two germline ends. CDR3 loop: CASSLGGGRTDTQYF. In DNA, the CDR3 is TGTGCCAGCAGTTTGGGCGGGGGCCGCACAGATACGCAGTATTTT.

This clonotype was seen a handful of times. The CDR3 sequence: CSAPGLNYNEQFF. CDR3 sequence (DNA): TGCAGTGCCCCCGGACTCAACTACAATGAGCAGTTCTTC. The chain joins TRBV20-1 to TRBJ2-1, with D possibly TRBD2 on 5 matching bases. This CDR3 is built from 13 residues. Deletions cut 6 bases from V and 3 bases from J, with 12 bases between. In germline, CDR1 is DFQATT, CDR2 SNEGSKA (reference sequence).

This clonotype occurred a few times. CDR3 DNA sequence: TGTGCCACGGCTAGGGCAGCTCCCTACGAGCAGTACTTC. Amino acid sequence: CATARAAPYEQYF. V is TRBV6-5 and J is TRBJ2-7; unclear D gene. The V gene's germline CDR1 is MNHEY and CDR2 SVGAGI. Deletions cut 10 bases from V and 2 bases from J, with 15 bases between. This CDR3 comprises 13 residues.

Remarks on this clonotype: This likely traces to a read error, being one base from a far larger clone. The V call is TRBV7-8, the J call TRBJ2-7; D gene uncertain. CDR1 is SGHVS and CDR2 is FQNEAQ in the germline V gene. The CDR3 length is 12 residues. V shed 5 bases and J shed 0 bases, with 5 bases lying between them. The CDR3 bases are TGTGCCAGCAGCAGCTGCTCCTACGAGCAGTACTTC. Protein product: CASSSCSYEQYF.

In its sample, this clonotype is large. The rearrangement links TRBV2 to TRBJ2-1, with 9 bases identical to TRBD2. The CDR3 length is 15 residues. CDR1 is SNHLY, CDR2 FYNNEI, per germline. The ends lost 6 bases at V and 0 bases at J; junction bases unmatched: 3. The CDR3 coding sequence is TGTGCCAGCAGGCCGACTAGCGGCTCCTACAATGAGCAGTTCTTC. Translating gives CASRPTSGSYNEQFF. Together with reference TRBV2 and TRBJ2-1, the CDR3 gives the full variable domain: EPEVTQTPSHQVTQMGQEVILRCVPISNHLYFYWYRQILGQKVEFLVSFYNNEISEKSEIFDDQFSVERPDGSNFTLKIRSTKLEDSAMYFCASRPTSGSYNEQFFGPGTRLTVL.

The genes are TRBV19 and TRBJ2-1, with 9 bases aligning to TRBD1. The CDR3 consists of 15 residues. With 9 bases clipped from V and 7 bases from J, the junction kept 13 bases outside the gene matches. Germline V lookup: CDR1 LNHDA, CDR2 SQIVND (reference sequence). The CDR3 reads CASLKQGALNNEQFF. As DNA, the CDR3 is TGTGCCAGCCTCAAACAGGGGGCGCTTAATAATGAGCAGTTCTTC.

The sample holds many counts of this clonotype. The CDR3 DNA reads as TGTGCCAGCAGCTCAATACCCCCGACAGATACGCAGTATTTT. Protein product: CASSSIPPTDTQYF. The chain is built from TRBV7-2 and TRBJ2-3, with unresolved D. From germline, CDR1 is SGHTA and CDR2 FQGNSA. CDR3 length: 14 amino acids. V was cut by 4 bases and J by 3 bases, with 11 bases left in between. Supplemented by reference TRBV7-2 and TRBJ2-3, the full variable domain reads GAGVSQSPSNKVTEKGKDVELRCDPISGHTALYWYRQSLGQGLEFLIYFQGNSAPDKSGLPSDRFSAERTGGSVSTLTIQRTQQEDSAVYLCASSSIPPTDTQYFGPGTRLTVL.

This clonotype was recorded a few times. This chain uses TRBV6-6 with TRBJ2-1, with a weak D call TRBD1 (5 bases). Germline CDR1 and CDR2: MNHNY and SVGAGI (reference sequence). Trimming removed 0 bases at V and 2 bases at J, with 8 bases between. CDR3 length equals 15 residues. The DNA for the CDR3 is TGTGCCAGCAGTTACTCTAGGGGCACCTACAATGAGCAGTTCTTC. Translating it yields CASSYSRGTYNEQFF.

V gene TRBV28 combines with J gene TRBJ2-5; 10 nucleotides agree with TRBD1. V gave up 3 bases and J gave up 5 bases; unmatched junction bases: 9. The CDR3 is made up of 16 amino acids. The germline V gene has CDR1 MDHEN and CDR2 SYDVKM. The CDR3 protein is CASSFSGQGDVETQYF. The CDR3 coding sequence is TGTGCCAGCAGTTTTTCCGGACAGGGGGACGTGGAGACCCAGTACTTC.

V is TRBV6-6 and J is TRBJ2-1; TRBD1 is a possible D gene (5 bases). In germline, CDR1 is MNHNY, CDR2 SVGAGI (reference sequence). This CDR3 contains 11 residues. V lost 0 bases and J lost 12, with 6 bases in between. The CDR3 is CASSYSGPQFF. CDR3 in DNA: TGTGCCAGCAGTTACTCGGGGCCGCAGTTCTTC.